Below, 12 T cell receptor beta chains from the same sample are listed, as sequenced in a study of blood T cells in healthy people across ages. A second PCR of roughly 7 to 11 cycles used a sample-barcoded 5' primer and a J-beta primer mix. TCRdb re-called the 5' RACE reads through MiXCR, storing one row per CDR3 protein. The sample has about 580,000 distinct CDR3 sequences; 40% to 55% are singletons. The specimen sequenced was blood. These receptor sequences come from a man older than 75 in good health.

The chain links TRBV20-1 to TRBJ1-5, with a possible D match to TRBD1 (5 bases). The length of the CDR3 is 12 residues. Germline lookup yields CDR1 DFQATT and CDR2 SNEGSKA (reference sequence). The V and J ends lost 5 bases and 7 bases respectively, with 12 bases between them. This CDR3 reads CSAERGGQPQHF. As DNA, the CDR3 is TGCAGTGCTGAAAGGGGCGGGCAGCCCCAGCATTTT.

This clonotype occurred a few times. The chain recombines TRBV7-9 with TRBJ2-1; no firm D call. With 4 bases removed from V and 9 bases from J, the gap between germline ends came to 10 bases. This CDR3 region has 12 residues. Germline CDR1 reads SEHNR; CDR2 reads FQNEAQ (reference sequence). For the CDR3, the DNA is TGTGCCAGCAGCTCAGTACACAGTGAGCAGTTCTTC. The encoded protein is CASSSVHSEQFF.

This clonotype was observed a few times. This chain uses TRBV2 with TRBJ2-6, with D maybe TRBD2 (5 bases). The CDR3 has 14 residues. V was trimmed by 7 bases and J by 0 bases, leaving 7 bases between them. Per germline, CDR1 SNHLY and CDR2 FYNNEI. The chain's CDR3 is CASKGSSGANVLTF. CDR3 DNA sequence: TGTGCCAGCAAAGGGAGCTCTGGGGCCAACGTCCTGACTTTC.

For the CDR3, the DNA is TGCAGCGTTGGGACAGGGGGAGCTGAAGCTTTCTTT. It yields the protein CSVGTGGAEAFF. The V and J genes are TRBV29-1 and TRBJ1-1; 10 nucleotides line up with TRBD1. This CDR3 comprises 12 residues. From germline, CDR1 is SQVTM and CDR2 ANQGSEA. The J segment lost 6 bases and the V segment lost 4 bases, leaving 2 bases of the junction unmatched.

The V call is TRBV24-1, the J call TRBJ2-1; TRBD2 agrees at 8 bases. Trimming at V came to 10 bases and at J to 7 bases, leaving 8 bases not matched to a gene. The CDR3 runs 13 residues. The germline V gene encodes CDR1 KGHDR and CDR2 SFDVKD. The CDR3 here is CATGRAGVNEQFF. The CDR3 nucleotides are TGTGCCACGGGACGAGCGGGAGTGAATGAGCAGTTCTTC.

This clonotype has a single count. This chain joins TRBV11-2 and TRBJ2-5; 7 bases fit TRBD1. Germline CDR1 and CDR2: SGHAT and FQNNGV. V shed 5 bases and J 1 base; nucleotides not matched to a gene: 4. This CDR3 region has 14 residues. The DNA for the CDR3 is TGTGCCAGCAGCATGACAGGGTCCCAAGAGACCCAGTACTTC. Its protein product is CASSMTGSQETQYF. The full variable domain, completed using reference TRBV11-2 and TRBJ2-5, is EAGVAQSPRYKIIEKRQSVAFWCNPISGHATLYWYQQILGQGPKLLIQFQNNGVVDDSQLPKDRFSAERLKGVDSTLKIQPAKLEDSAVYLCASSMTGSQETQYFGPGTRLLVL.

Note on this clonotype: A much larger clone sits a single nucleotide away, making a read error possible. The chain links TRBV6-6 to TRBJ1-2; tentative D call: TRBD1 (6 bases). Trimming cost V 8 bases and J 7 bases, with 17 bases left between them. CDR1 and CDR2 from the germline V gene are MNHNY and SVGAGI (reference sequence). This CDR3 has 13 residues. The CDR3 DNA reads TGTGCCAGCGATCGATCACAGGGTCGTGGCTACACCTTC. Protein sequence: CASDRSQGRGYTF.

This clonotype has more than one count but fewer than ten. The rearrangement links TRBV4-3 to TRBJ1-2; D is unclear. This CDR3 spans 17 amino acids. Germline CDR1 reads LGHNA; CDR2 reads YSLEER. Trimming shortened V by 0 bases and J by 4 bases, and 18 bases separated the two germline ends. The CDR3 DNA reads as TGCGCCAGCAGCCAAGAATCTGCCCCCGGGAACCCCTATGGCTACACCTTC. Residues: CASSQESAPGNPYGYTF.

Only a few counts were recorded for this clonotype. V and J are TRBV12-3 or TRBV12-4 and TRBJ2-3; 8 nucleotides align to TRBD2. This CDR3 comprises 16 residues. After removal of 6 bases from V and 5 bases from J, the junction contained 13 bases not matched to a gene. CDR3 sequence reads: CASSHTFSGKEDTQYF. As DNA, the CDR3 is TGTGCCAGCAGCCATACCTTTAGCGGGAAGGAAGATACGCAGTATTTT.

J is TRBJ1-4 and V is TRBV5-1; 9 bases map to TRBD1. Germline CDR1 SGHRS, CDR2 YFSETQ. Trimming cost V 4 bases and J 7 bases; bases outside gene matches: 5. This CDR3 is 14 amino acids long. CDR3 nucleotides: TGCGCCAGCAGCGTACAGGGGGCTTCTGAAAAACTGTTTTTT. It codes for CASSVQGASEKLFF.

The V call is TRBV7-9, the J call TRBJ2-5, with 8 bases that match TRBD1. The CDR3 has 16 residues. Germline V gives CDR1 SEHNR, CDR2 FQNEAQ (reference sequence). The V segment lost 4 bases and the J segment 11 bases; nucleotides outside the gene matches: 18. The CDR3 DNA is TGTGCCAGCAGCTCCCGTCGGGGACAGGTACTAAATGAGCAGTACTTC. Translated: CASSSRRGQVLNEQYF.

This clonotype has only a few counts. A read error is possible here, since a much larger clone lies one base away. The chain couples TRBV6-6 to TRBJ2-5; TRBD2 might be the D (5 bases). CDR1 and CDR2 from the germline V gene are MNHNY and SVGAGI (reference sequence). The V end lost 5 bases, the J end lost 11 bases, and 18 bases lay between the germline ends. The CDR3 covers 13 residues. CDR3 loop: CASSHGWGDEQYF. The CDR3 nucleotides read TGTGCCAGCAGTCACGGATGGGGAGATGAGCAGTACTTC.